The sequence of this T cell receptor (beta chain) was determined in a study of blood T cell repertoires in COVID-19. As for the study in general: Sample material is recorded as cDNA or gDNA derived from T cells, B-cell-depleted T cells, or PBMCs.

The CDR3 is 13 residues long. The V end lost 0 bases, the J end lost 4 bases, and 4 bases lay between the germline ends. Germline V gene lookup returns CDR1 SGHDT and CDR2 YYEEEE. Per the original methods: Reference gene primer amplification gave nucleated cell count estimates. Assay: immunoSEQ multiplex PCR; the TCRdb copy retains only in-frame clones and omits some. Clone size and the V and J calls come from that table; the DNA yielded D and trimming. The table includes about 50,000 clones, 85% detected once. The receptor comes from an older woman with acute or convalescent COVID-19. The V call is TRBV5-6, the J call TRBJ2-2; D is unclear. Sequenced input: peripheral blood. The CDR3 protein is CASSLAVTGELFF. In DNA form, the CDR3 reads TGTGCCAGCAGCTTGGCCGTCACCGGGGAGCTGTTTTTT.